Listed here are 23 T cell receptor beta chains from one sample, sequenced in a study of cytomegalovirus exposure and HLA in healthy donors (TCRdb year 2017). The library was generated by the immunoSEQ multiplex PCR assay. In its TCRdb copy, this immuneACCESS table keeps in-frame sequences only and misses some clones. Where compared with another copy, unresolved V genes explain less than half of these, and the others have no known cause. This sample holds some 140,000 clones; about nine tenths were observed only once. The ten largest account for roughly 3% of the sample. Sequenced input: PBMCs. The source of these receptors is a man younger than 35 in good health and CMV-seronegative.

The sample holds one count of this clone. The rearrangement joins TRBV27 to TRBJ2-3; 8 positions agree with TRBD1. The CDR3 runs to 15 residues. The J segment lost 1 base and the V segment lost 5 bases, leaving 5 bases of the junction unmatched. Germline V lookup: CDR1 MNHEY, CDR2 SMNVEV (reference sequence). In DNA form, the CDR3 reads TGTGCCAGCAGTCTACAGGGGGTCGGCACAGATACGCAGTATTTT. Protein: CASSLQGVGTDTQYF.

The V gene is TRBV4-1, the J gene TRBJ1-2; the D is unclear. V was pared by 5 bases and J by 8 bases, with 21 bases between. This CDR3 is built from 15 residues. Germline CDR1 and CDR2: MGHRA and YSYEKL. The CDR3 DNA follows: TGCGCCAGCAGCGAACTCTCCTTCCCCTACTGGGGCTACACCTTC. Protein sequence: CASSELSFPYWGYTF.

V gene TRBV7-2 combines with J gene TRBJ2-7, with 8 nucleotides matching TRBD1. The CDR3 is made up of 15 amino acids. The V and J ends lost 5 bases and 0 bases, in that order; junction bases with no gene match: 6. Germline CDR1 is SGHTA and CDR2 is FQGNSA. CDR3 nucleotide sequence: TGTGCCAGCAGCCCCGGACAGGGTTTCTCCTACGAGCAGTACTTC. It yields the protein CASSPGQGFSYEQYF.

The rearrangement uses TRBV29-1 and TRBJ2-7; TRBD2 aligns across 10 bases. The CDR3 has 15 amino acids. Germline lookup yields CDR1 SQVTM and CDR2 ANQGSEA. J was trimmed by 4 bases and V by 3 bases; bases with no gene match: 9. The CDR3 bases are TGCAGCGTTGAGATCCTAGCGGGGGCCTTTTACGAGCAGTACTTC. It encodes CSVEILAGAFYEQYF.

This clone was detected only a few times. V usage is TRBV5-6 and J usage is TRBJ1-1; perhaps TRBD1 as D (5 bases). The CDR3 has 16 residues. Germline CDR1 reads SGHDT; CDR2 reads YYEEEE. V lost 1 base and J lost 3, with 16 bases in between. CDR3 DNA: TGTGCCAGCAGCTTGTTGGCGGTCGGAGGGGACACTGAAGCTTTCTTT. Protein product: CASSLLAVGGDTEAFF.

The chain carries TRBV4-3 and TRBJ1-1; the D gene is possibly TRBD1 (5 bases). Trimming shortened V by 0 bases and J by 3 bases, and 14 bases separated the two germline ends. This CDR3 has 16 amino acids. Germline CDR1 is LGHNA and CDR2 is YSLEER. The CDR3 DNA is TGCGCCAGCAGCCAAGATAGGGCCAGGGAGGACACTGAAGCTTTCTTT. It specifies CASSQDRAREDTEAFF.

The chain links TRBV29-1 to TRBJ2-5; D unresolved. Germline CDR1 and CDR2: SQVTM and ANQGSEA. V dropped 7 bases and J dropped 5 bases, with 17 bases sitting between them. The CDR3 extends over 13 amino acids. CDR3 region: CSAAPANGETQYF. The CDR3 nucleotides read TGCAGCGCCGCCCCGGCTAACGGGGAGACCCAGTACTTC. Looking up the rest from reference TRBV29-1 and TRBJ2-5 gives the full variable domain: SAVISQKPSRDICQRGTSLTIQCQVDSQVTMMFWYRQQPGQSLTLIATANQGSEATYESGFVIDKFPISRPNLTFSTLTVSNMSPEDSSIYLCSAAPANGETQYFGPGTRLLVL.

This chain joins TRBV5-1 and TRBJ2-7; D is unclear. This CDR3 is built from 14 residues. Deletions cut 0 bases from V and 1 base from J, with 8 bases between. CDR1 SGHRS and CDR2 YFSETQ come from the germline V gene. Written as DNA, the CDR3 is TGCGCCAGCAGCTTGGGCAGTCAGTCCTACGAGCAGTACTTC. Translating gives CASSLGSQSYEQYF.

This clone was seen a few times. The chain employs TRBV7-8 and TRBJ2-1; 10 bases match TRBD2. V lost 1 base, J lost 8 bases, and 5 bases stayed unmatched. The CDR3 has 15 amino acids. Germline V gene data show CDR1 as SGHVS and CDR2 as FQNEAQ. CDR3 nucleotides: TGTGCCAGCAGCTTAGGGTCTAGCGGGGGTTATGAGCAGTTCTTC. It is translated as CASSLGSSGGYEQFF. Filled out from reference TRBV7-8 and TRBJ2-1, the complete variable domain reads GAGVSQSPRYKVAKRGQDVALRCDPISGHVSLFWYQQALGQGPEFLTYFQNEAQLDKSGLPSDRFFAERPEGSVSTLKIQRTQQEDSAVYLCASSLGSSGGYEQFFGPGTRLTVL.

CDR3 amino acids: CASTSQESGEKLFF. As DNA, the CDR3 is TGTGCCTCGACGTCACAAGAGAGCGGTGAAAAACTGTTTTTT. The chain is built from TRBV10-3 and TRBJ1-4; D is ambiguous. The CDR3 consists of 14 residues. The V gene lost 11 bases and the J gene lost 7 bases, with 20 bases spanning the gap. Looked up from germline, CDR1 is ENHRY and CDR2 is SYGVKD.

This clone was found a few times. The chain has TRBV6-6 and TRBJ1-1; 7 positions match TRBD1. The junction had 9 bases not matched to a gene; V was cut back by 4 bases and J by 4 bases. The CDR3 covers 15 residues. The germline CDR1 and CDR2 sequences are MNHNY and SVGAGI (reference sequence). The CDR3 DNA reads as TGTGCCAGCAGTTCCGACAGGGAAGGTAGCACTGAAGCTTTCTTT. It codes for CASSSDREGSTEAFF.

The chain links TRBV6-6 to TRBJ1-2; D unclear. Germline loops: CDR1 MNHNY, CDR2 SVGAGI (reference sequence). Trimming took 6 bases from V and 6 from J, leaving 11 bases between them. CDR3 length: 12 amino acids. CDR3 sequence: CASSPQQNGYTF. For the CDR3, the DNA is TGTGCCAGCAGCCCTCAACAGAATGGCTACACCTTC.

The J gene is TRBJ2-7, the V gene TRBV5-6; D is perhaps TRBD2 (6 bases). Germline V gene data show CDR1 as SGHDT and CDR2 as YYEEEE. The CDR3 length is 13 residues. V lost 0 bases and J lost 7, with 11 bases in between. CDR3 loop: CASSLVGAGEQYF. The CDR3 DNA is TGTGCCAGCAGCTTGGTCGGCGCGGGGGAGCAGTACTTC. The entire variable domain, with the rest obtained from reference TRBV5-6 and TRBJ2-7, is as follows: DAGVTQSPTHLIKTRGQQVTLRCSPKSGHDTVSWYQQALGQGPQFIFQYYEEEERQRGNFPDRFSGHQFPNYSSELNVNALLLGDSALYLCASSLVGAGEQYFGPGTRLTVT.

The rearrangement links TRBV7-8 to TRBJ1-1, with 9 nucleotides matching TRBD1. CDR1 and CDR2 from the germline V gene are SGHVS and FQNEAQ. The V gene end was trimmed by 5 bases and the J gene end by 3 bases; junction bases not matched to a gene: 4. The CDR3 extends over 14 amino acids. The CDR3 is CASSRRDRDTEAFF. CDR3 DNA: TGTGCCAGCAGCCGAAGGGACAGGGACACTGAAGCTTTCTTT.

This sequence joins TRBV5-4 and TRBJ2-6, with D possibly TRBD1 on 6 matching bases. This CDR3 comprises 17 residues. Between the trimmed V and J ends, which lost 2 bases and 1 base, there was a span of 13 bases. Per the germline V gene, CDR1 is SGHNT and CDR2 is YYREEE (reference sequence). CDR3 residues: CASSFRTGQSGANVLTF. The DNA for the CDR3 is TGTGCCAGCAGCTTTCGTACAGGGCAGTCTGGGGCCAACGTCCTGACTTTC. Full variable domain (missing parts from reference TRBV5-4 and TRBJ2-6): ETGVTQSPTHLIKTRGQQVTLRCSSQSGHNTVSWYQQALGQGPQFIFQYYREEENGRGNFPPRFSGLQFPNYSSELNVNALELDDSALYLCASSFRTGQSGANVLTFGAGSRLTVL.

V usage is TRBV4-3 and J usage is TRBJ2-7; tentative D call: TRBD2 (6 bases). V was trimmed by 4 bases and J by 1 base, leaving 20 bases between them. Germline V CDR1 and CDR2: LGHNA, YSLEER. There are 17 residues in the CDR3. The CDR3 spells CASSLGYRDSSSYEQYF. For the CDR3, the DNA is TGCGCCAGCAGCCTGGGATACCGGGACTCAAGTTCCTACGAGCAGTACTTC.

This clone has more than one count but fewer than ten. The chain carries TRBV6-5 and TRBJ2-3; TRBD2 aligns across 9 bases. CDR3 size: 14 residues. V lost 5 bases, J lost 4 bases, and 4 bases stayed unmatched. CDR1 and CDR2 (germline): MNHEY, SVGAGI. CDR3 protein: CASSELAGPDTQYF. The CDR3 DNA is TGTGCCAGCAGTGAGCTAGCGGGGCCAGATACGCAGTATTTT.

The chain links TRBV4-1 to TRBJ1-5; possible D gene TRBD1, 6 bases. Trimming removed 4 bases from V and 0 bases from J, with 10 bases in between. This CDR3 is 15 amino acids long. CDR1 MGHRA and CDR2 YSYEKL come from the germline V gene. The CDR3 DNA reads TGCGCCAGCAGCCCCGGGACACTTAGCAATCAGCCCCAGCATTTT. This translates into CASSPGTLSNQPQHF.

The CDR3 region has the DNA TGTGCCAGCAGCGGGAGCAGCGAGCAGTTCTTC. Translation: CASSGSSEQFF. The V gene is TRBV9, the J gene TRBJ2-1; D unclear. Trimming stripped 3 bases from V and 10 bases from J, with 8 bases between. This CDR3 comprises 11 residues. CDR1 and CDR2 (germline): SGDLS, YYNGEE.

The chain has TRBV15 and TRBJ2-5; the D gene is possibly TRBD1 (6 bases). This CDR3 spans 14 amino acids. Germline CDR1 and CDR2: LNHNV and YYDKDF (reference sequence). The V end was cut by 3 bases, the J end by 3 bases, with 11 bases between. The CDR3 region has the DNA TGTGCCACCAGCAGCCGGGACAAGGAAGAGACCCAGTACTTC. Protein sequence: CATSSRDKEETQYF.

V and J are TRBV29-1 and TRBJ1-2; TRBD1 is a possible D gene (6 bases). The CDR3 consists of 14 residues. CDR1 SQVTM and CDR2 ANQGSEA come from the germline V gene. The V and J ends lost 2 bases and 0 bases respectively, with 10 bases between them. This CDR3 reads CSVENREANYGYTF. DNA of the CDR3: TGCAGCGTTGAAAACAGGGAAGCTAACTATGGCTACACCTTC.

The V and J genes are TRBV7-2 and TRBJ2-3; the D gene is possibly TRBD2 (6 bases). The CDR3 has 18 amino acids. Trimming shortened V by 5 bases and J by 5 bases, and 26 bases separated the two germline ends. Germline CDR1 reads SGHTA; CDR2 reads FQGNSA. CDR3 residues: CASSLKPRDSGLGDTQYF. CDR3 coding DNA: TGTGCCAGCAGCCTAAAACCCCGGGACTCAGGGCTGGGAGATACGCAGTATTTT.

V is TRBV5-4 and J is TRBJ2-7; 7 bases match TRBD2. The trim removed 1 base at V and 0 bases at J, leaving 4 bases unmatched. Looked up from germline, CDR1 is SGHNT and CDR2 is YYREEE (reference sequence). This CDR3 spans 15 amino acids. The CDR3 DNA reads as TGTGCCAGCAGCTTGCTGGGGGGGAACTCCTACGAGCAGTACTTC. This encodes CASSLLGGNSYEQYF.